Listed below are T cell receptor beta chains from one sample, sequenced in a study of T cells in Graves' hyperthyroidism and ophthalmopathy. TCRdb passed the multiplex PCR reads through MiXCR, listing each CDR3 protein once. The table has approximately 250,000 distinct CDR3 sequences, more than 20% seen once; the top ten hold roughly a third. The source material was blood. These receptors originate from a woman in her 40s with Graves' ophthalmopathy. Each CDR3 is given with its conserved first and last residue. The D gene is left open where the match is weak. Only some rows state a clone size, as once, few, many or a class for expanded clones.

j_call: TRBJ2-7; cdr3_length: 13; d_call: .; clone_size: many; v_call: TRBV29-1; cdr3_aa: CSVVLRGYDEQYF; cdr3_nt: TGCAGCGTTGTCCTAAGGGGTTACGACGAGCAGTACTTC
j_call: TRBJ2-5; cdr3_length: 14; d_call: TRBD2; clone_size: many; v_call: TRBV7-2; cdr3_aa: CASSSSGRGMTQYF; cdr3_nt: TGTGCCAGCAGCTCTAGCGGGAGGGGAATGACCCAGTACTTC
j_call: TRBJ1-2; cdr3_length: 16; d_call: TRBD1; clone_size: many; v_call: TRBV29-1; cdr3_aa: CSVVPRPGQGIYGYTF; cdr3_nt: TGCAGCGTTGTACCTAGGCCAGGACAGGGTATCTATGGCTACACCTTC
j_call: TRBJ2-7; cdr3_length: 12; d_call: .; clone_size: many; v_call: TRBV28; cdr3_aa: CASSLLPYEQYF; cdr3_nt: TGTGCCAGCAGTTTATTGCCCTACGAGCAGTACTTC
j_call: TRBJ1-1; cdr3_length: 12; d_call: .; clone_size: once; v_call: TRBV13; cdr3_aa: CASTLGERQRSF; cdr3_nt: TGTGCCAGCACCTTAGGCGAGAGACAGCGGTCCTTT
j_call: TRBJ2-7; cdr3_length: 13; d_call: .; clone_size: many; v_call: TRBV7-2; cdr3_aa: CASSLGSTYEQYF; cdr3_nt: TGTGCCAGCAGCTTAGGCTCCACCTACGAGCAGTACTTC
j_call: TRBJ2-7; cdr3_length: 16; d_call: .; clone_size: few; v_call: TRBV20-1; cdr3_aa: CSAREPGAGITYEQYF; cdr3_nt: TGCAGTGCTAGAGAACCTGGGGCGGGTATTACCTACGAGCAGTACTTC
j_call: TRBJ1-3; cdr3_length: 14; d_call: .; clone_size: many; v_call: TRBV6-1; cdr3_aa: CASGQGFAGNTIYF; cdr3_nt: TGTGCCAGTGGTCAGGGGTTTGCTGGAAACACCATATATTTT
j_call: TRBJ2-4; cdr3_length: 13; d_call: .; clone_size: many; v_call: TRBV28; cdr3_aa: CASSQSPTNIQYF; cdr3_nt: TGTGCCAGCAGTCAATCCCCGACAAACATTCAGTACTTC
j_call: TRBJ1-2; cdr3_length: 14; d_call: .; clone_size: .; v_call: TRBV27; cdr3_aa: CASGFLGEPYGYTF; cdr3_nt: TGTGCCAGCGGATTTCTTGGGGAACCCTATGGCTACACCTTC
j_call: TRBJ2-4; cdr3_length: 12; d_call: .; clone_size: many; v_call: TRBV28; cdr3_aa: CASSSPKRFQYF; cdr3_nt: TGTGCCAGCAGTTCTCCAAAACGGTTTCAGTACTTC
j_call: TRBJ1-6; cdr3_length: 14; d_call: .; clone_size: many; v_call: TRBV7-9; cdr3_aa: CASSLEGENSPLHF; cdr3_nt: TGTGCCAGCAGCTTAGAGGGCGAGAATTCACCCCTCCACTTT
j_call: TRBJ2-5; cdr3_length: 15; d_call: TRBD1; clone_size: many; v_call: TRBV4-2; cdr3_aa: CASSQEGTGEETQYF; cdr3_nt: TGTGCCAGCAGCCAAGAGGGGACAGGGGAAGAGACCCAGTACTTC
j_call: TRBJ2-5; cdr3_length: 18; d_call: .; clone_size: once; v_call: TRBV7-8; cdr3_aa: CASSLPVHTDRILETQYF; cdr3_nt: TGTGCCAGCAGCTTACCGGTCCACACCGATCGTATTCTTGAGACCCAGTACTTC
j_call: TRBJ2-7; cdr3_length: 13; d_call: .; clone_size: many; v_call: TRBV18; cdr3_aa: CASSPRGQTEQYF; cdr3_nt: TGTGCCAGCTCACCAAGGGGCCAGACTGAGCAGTACTTC
j_call: TRBJ2-7; cdr3_length: 15; d_call: TRBD2; clone_size: .; v_call: TRBV6-1; cdr3_aa: CASSEAIGGTYEQYF; cdr3_nt: TGTGCCAGCAGCGAGGCCATCGGGGGGACCTACGAGCAGTACTTC
j_call: TRBJ2-7; cdr3_length: 14; d_call: .; clone_size: many; v_call: TRBV20-1; cdr3_aa: CSARDRTATYEQYF; cdr3_nt: TGCAGTGCTAGAGACCGGACTGCCACGTACGAGCAGTACTTC
j_call: TRBJ2-7; cdr3_length: 15; d_call: TRBD1; clone_size: few; v_call: TRBV6-1; cdr3_aa: CASSEAAAGGLEQYF; cdr3_nt: TGTGCCAGCAGTGAAGCTGCGGCAGGGGGTCTCGAGCAGTACTTC
j_call: TRBJ2-7; cdr3_length: 15; d_call: .; clone_size: many; v_call: TRBV4-2; cdr3_aa: CASSQEAGRTYEQYF; cdr3_nt: TGTGCCAGCAGCCAAGAGGCAGGGCGGACCTACGAGCAGTACTTC
j_call: TRBJ2-7; cdr3_length: 14; d_call: TRBD1; clone_size: many; v_call: TRBV7-8; cdr3_aa: CASSPGTGNYEQYF; cdr3_nt: TGTGCCAGCAGCCCCGGGACAGGGAACTACGAGCAGTACTTC
j_call: TRBJ2-2; cdr3_length: 16; d_call: TRBD2; clone_size: many; v_call: TRBV11-2; cdr3_aa: CASSLVTGGPSGELFF; cdr3_nt: TGTGCCAGCAGCTTAGTGACGGGAGGACCCAGCGGGGAGCTGTTTTTT
j_call: TRBJ2-7; cdr3_length: 15; d_call: TRBD1; clone_size: many; v_call: TRBV6-1; cdr3_aa: CASLPGQGYSYEQYF; cdr3_nt: TGTGCCAGCCTCCCCGGACAGGGGTATTCCTACGAGCAGTACTTC
j_call: TRBJ1-5; cdr3_length: 14; d_call: .; clone_size: .; v_call: TRBV6-2/TRBV6-3; cdr3_aa: CASSYSMGGQPQHF; cdr3_nt: TGTGCCAGCAGTTACTCTATGGGAGGTCAGCCCCAGCATTTT
j_call: TRBJ2-2; cdr3_length: 13; d_call: .; clone_size: many; v_call: TRBV29-1; cdr3_aa: CSVGAESSGELFF; cdr3_nt: TGCAGCGTTGGGGCCGAAAGTTCCGGGGAGCTGTTTTTT